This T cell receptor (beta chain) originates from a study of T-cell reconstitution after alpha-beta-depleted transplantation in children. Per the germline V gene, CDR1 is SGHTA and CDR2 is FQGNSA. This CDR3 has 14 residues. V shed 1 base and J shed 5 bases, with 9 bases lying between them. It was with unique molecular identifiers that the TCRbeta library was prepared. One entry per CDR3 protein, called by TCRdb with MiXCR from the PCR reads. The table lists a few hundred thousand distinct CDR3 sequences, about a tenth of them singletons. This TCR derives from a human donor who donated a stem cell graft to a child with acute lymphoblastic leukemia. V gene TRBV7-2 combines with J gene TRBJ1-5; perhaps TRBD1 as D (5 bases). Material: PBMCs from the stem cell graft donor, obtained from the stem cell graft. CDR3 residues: CASSLELQDQPQHF. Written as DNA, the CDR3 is TGTGCCAGCAGCTTAGAGCTACAGGATCAGCCCCAGCATTTT.